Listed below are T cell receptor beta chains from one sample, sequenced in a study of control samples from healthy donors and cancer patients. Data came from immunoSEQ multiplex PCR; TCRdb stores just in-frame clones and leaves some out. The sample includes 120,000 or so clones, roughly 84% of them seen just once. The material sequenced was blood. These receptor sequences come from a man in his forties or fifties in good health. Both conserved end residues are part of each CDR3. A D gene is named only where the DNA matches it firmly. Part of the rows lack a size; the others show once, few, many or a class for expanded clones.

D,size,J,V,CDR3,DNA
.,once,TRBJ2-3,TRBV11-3,CASSLDPPGSSTDTQYF,TGTGCCAGCAGCTTAGATCCCCCAGGGTCTAGCACAGATACGCAGTATTTT
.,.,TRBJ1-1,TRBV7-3,CASSRAGWATEAFF,TGTGCCAGCAGCCGAGCAGGGTGGGCGACTGAAGCTTTCTTT
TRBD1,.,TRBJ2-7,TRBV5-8,CASSPTGFTYEQYF,TGTGCCAGCAGCCCGACAGGGTTTACCTACGAGCAGTACTTC
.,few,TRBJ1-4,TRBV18,CASSPPRGQGSEKLFF,TGTGCCAGCTCACCACCCCGGGGGCAGGGGTCTGAAAAACTGTTTTTT
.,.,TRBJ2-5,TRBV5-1,CASSLGGSSNQETQYF,TGCGCCAGCAGCTTGGGGGGCAGCTCAAACCAAGAGACCCAGTACTTC
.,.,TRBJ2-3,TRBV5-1,CASSFGGPSTDTQYF,TGCGCCAGCAGCTTCGGGGGTCCTAGCACAGATACGCAGTATTTT
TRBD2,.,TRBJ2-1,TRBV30,CAWSVQLAGGSQQFF,TGTGCCTGGAGTGTACAGCTAGCGGGGGGTTCGCAGCAGTTCTTC
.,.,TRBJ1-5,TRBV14,CASSQGYGLEGPQHF,TGTGCCAGCAGCCAAGGTTACGGGCTCGAGGGGCCCCAGCATTTT
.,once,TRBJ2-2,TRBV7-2,CASSLKGTQGGTGELFF,TGTGCCAGCAGCCTAAAAGGGACCCAGGGTGGGACCGGGGAGCTGTTTTTT
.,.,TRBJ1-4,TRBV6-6,CASSYGRGSEKLFF,TGTGCCAGCAGTTACGGCAGGGGCAGTGAAAAACTGTTTTTT
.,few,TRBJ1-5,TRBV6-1,CASSESGFNTQPQHF,TGTGCCAGCAGTGAATCCGGTTTCAACACTCAGCCCCAGCATTTT
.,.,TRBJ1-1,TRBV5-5,CASSHALLRGTEAFF,TGTGCCAGCAGCCACGCACTACTCCGGGGCACTGAAGCTTTCTTT
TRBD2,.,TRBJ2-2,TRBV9,CASSVKSGANTGELFF,TGTGCCAGCAGCGTAAAGAGCGGGGCGAACACCGGGGAGCTGTTTTTT
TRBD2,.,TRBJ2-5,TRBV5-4,CASSLSLRTSGGETQYF,TGTGCCAGCAGCTTGTCCCTGAGGACTAGCGGGGGGGAGACCCAGTACTTC
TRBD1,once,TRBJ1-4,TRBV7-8,CASSLFTGGSEKLFF,TGTGCCAGCAGCTTATTTACAGGGGGGAGTGAAAAACTGTTTTTT
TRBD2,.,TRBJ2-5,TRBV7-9,CASSKAGGQETQYF,TGTGCCAGCAGTAAAGCGGGGGGCCAAGAGACCCAGTACTTC
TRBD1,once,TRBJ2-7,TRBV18,CASSMGRDRVYEQYF,TGTGCCAGCTCAATGGGCCGGGACAGGGTTTACGAGCAGTACTTC
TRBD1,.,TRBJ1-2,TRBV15,CATSRDRQGSSLLYGYTF,TGTGCCACCAGCAGAGACCGACAGGGGAGTTCCCTCCTCTATGGCTACACCTTC
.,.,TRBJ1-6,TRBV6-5,CASLSRGKYNSPLHF,TGTGCCAGCTTGTCTCGGGGGAAATATAATTCACCCCTCCACTTT